Reported below is one T cell receptor beta chain. Sequenced by immunoSEQ multiplex PCR; TCRdb stores in-frame clones only, minus some. This sample has around 370,000 clones, with about 90% found just once. The sample belongs to a study of blood T cell repertoires in COVID-19. The ends were cut back, 5 bases at V and 7 bases at J, with 13 bases in the middle. The CDR3 totals 13 residues. Germline lookup yields CDR1 SGHTA and CDR2 FQGNSA. Specimen: peripheral blood. The receptor was isolated from a woman aged 18-29 years who had recovered from COVID-19. The genes are TRBV7-2 and TRBJ2-3; D unclear. CDR3 nucleotides: TGTGCCAGCAGCCAAAATACTATGAATACGCAGTATTTT. It translates to CASSQNTMNTQYF.